Each of the 28 T cell receptor beta chains below was sequenced from the same sample in a study of blood T cells in healthy people across ages. Primed by a sample-barcoded 5' primer and a J-beta primer mix, a second PCR proceeded for roughly 6 to 12 cycles. TCRdb processed the 5' RACE reads anew with MiXCR; each CDR3 protein has one entry. The sample yields about 1,000,000 distinct CDR3 sequences, 40% to 45% seen once. Sequencing used blood. These receptors were taken from an older woman in good health.

The chain joins TRBV20-1 to TRBJ2-5; D possibly uses TRBD1 or TRBD2 (5 bases each). Looked up from germline, CDR1 is DFQATT and CDR2 is SNEGSKA (reference sequence). The CDR3 runs 13 residues. The germline V and J ends were trimmed by 0 bases and 11 bases, with 16 bases remaining between them. The CDR3 region is CSARDAPLGEQYF. CDR3 DNA: TGCAGTGCTAGAGACGCACCGCTGGGGGAGCAGTACTTC.

The rearrangement uses TRBV6-6 and TRBJ2-1, with unresolved D. CDR3 length equals 11 residues. V was shortened by 6 bases and J by 10 bases, with 10 bases between the two germline ends. CDR1 is MNHNY and CDR2 is SVGAGI in the germline V gene (reference sequence). The CDR3 sequence is CASSNKEEQFF. CDR3 nucleotide sequence: TGTGCCAGCAGCAACAAGGAGGAGCAGTTCTTC.

The gene calls are TRBV7-9 and TRBJ1-2; no clear D. The CDR3 runs to 13 residues. CDR1 is SEHNR, CDR2 FQNEAQ, per germline (reference sequence). V lost 1 base to trimming and J lost 8 bases, with 11 bases between them. The CDR3 DNA reads TGTGCCAGCAGCTTAGGCCCTGACGTGGGCTACACCTTC. Protein product: CASSLGPDVGYTF.

The chain is built from TRBV5-1 and TRBJ2-1; TRBD2 matches 7 bases. The junction had 6 bases not matched to a gene; V was cut back by 2 bases and J by 4 bases. The germline V gene has CDR1 SGHRS and CDR2 YFSETQ. The CDR3 sequence is 15 residues long. The CDR3 nucleotides read TGCGCCAGCAGCTTCTCCAGCGGGGATTACAATGAGCAGTTCTTC. This gives the protein CASSFSSGDYNEQFF.

The J gene is TRBJ1-2, the V gene TRBV27; possible D gene TRBD1, 6 bases. V lost 7 bases and J lost 3, with 21 bases in between. Germline V gives CDR1 MNHEY, CDR2 SMNVEV (reference sequence). The CDR3 covers 16 residues. CDR3 protein: CASTLKWGAQHYGYTF. CDR3 DNA sequence: TGTGCCAGCACCCTAAAGTGGGGGGCCCAACACTATGGCTACACCTTC.

The rearrangement links TRBV29-1 to TRBJ1-5; 8 positions match TRBD1. J was trimmed by 0 bases and V by 6 bases; bases with no gene match: 7. This CDR3 is 15 amino acids long. The germline gives CDR1 SQVTM, CDR2 ANQGSEA. The CDR3 sequence is CSVRIGQGSNQPQHF. CDR3 DNA sequence: TGCAGCGTCAGAATAGGACAGGGTAGCAATCAGCCCCAGCATTTT. Looking up the rest from reference TRBV29-1 and TRBJ1-5 gives the full variable domain: SAVISQKPSRDICQRGTSLTIQCQVDSQVTMMFWYRQQPGQSLTLIATANQGSEATYESGFVIDKFPISRPNLTFSTLTVSNMSPEDSSIYLCSVRIGQGSNQPQHFGDGTRLSIL.

This clonotype showed up just a few times. V and J are TRBV29-1 and TRBJ1-6, with 7 nucleotides matching TRBD1. This CDR3 has 14 residues. Germline values: CDR1 SQVTM, CDR2 ANQGSEA. V lost 4 bases and J lost 6; bases outside the gene matches: 6. The CDR3 region is CSVGEGQANSPLHF. CDR3 in DNA: TGCAGCGTTGGGGAAGGACAGGCTAATTCACCCCTCCACTTT.

There are a few counts of this clonotype. The J gene is TRBJ2-7, the V gene TRBV5-6; 7 bases agree with TRBD2. J gave up 3 bases and V 7 bases, and 10 bases lay outside the gene matches. The germline CDR1 and CDR2 sequences are SGHDT and YYEEEE. The CDR3 is 14 amino acids. CDR3 bases: TGTGCCAGCGGCGGCGTGGGAGGGATCTACGAGCAGTACTTC. Residues: CASGGVGGIYEQYF.

This sequence joins TRBV10-2 and TRBJ2-3; no firm D call. Trimming shortened V by 6 bases and J by 1 base, and 11 bases separated the two germline ends. The germline V gene has CDR1 WSHSY and CDR2 SAAADI. CDR3 length: 14 residues. CDR3 protein: CASSEGSGTDTQYF. CDR3 nucleotide sequence: TGCGCCAGCAGCGAAGGGTCAGGCACAGATACGCAGTATTTT.

V gene TRBV20-1 combines with J gene TRBJ2-5, with D unclear. V gave up 0 bases and J gave up 11 bases, with 19 bases separating them. From germline, CDR1 is DFQATT and CDR2 SNEGSKA (reference sequence). The CDR3 is made up of 14 amino acids. The CDR3 protein is CSARDRILGNEQYF. In DNA, the CDR3 is TGCAGTGCTAGAGATCGAATTCTCGGAAATGAGCAGTACTTC.

CDR3 residues: CASSQDGTSGTSGSSNEQFF. For the CDR3, the DNA is TGTGCCAGCAGCCAAGATGGGACTTCGGGGACTAGCGGGAGCAGCAATGAGCAGTTCTTC. This rearrangement joins TRBV4-2 to TRBJ2-1, with TRBD2 matching over 14 bases. The CDR3 is 20 residues long. In germline, CDR1 is LGHNA, CDR2 YNFKEQ. After removal of 0 bases from V and 6 bases from J, the junction contained 13 bases not matched to a gene.

This clonotype occurred a few times. J is TRBJ2-1 and V is TRBV11-2; 10 positions agree with TRBD2. The CDR3 length is 16 residues. J lost 5 bases, V lost 7 bases, and 11 bases had no gene match. Germline loops: CDR1 SGHAT, CDR2 FQNNGV. DNA of the CDR3: TGTGCCAGCACCTTTAGGCGGACTAGCGGCAACAATGAGCAGTTCTTC. The encoded protein is CASTFRRTSGNNEQFF.

This rearrangement joins TRBV10-1 to TRBJ2-7, with TRBD2 matching over 11 bases. In germline, CDR1 is WNHNN, CDR2 SYGVQD (reference sequence). J gave up 4 bases and V 4 bases, and 6 bases lay outside the gene matches. This CDR3 contains 15 residues. DNA of the CDR3: TGCGCCAGCAGTGCCCTGGGGACTAGCGGATACGAGCAGTACTTC. Encoded protein: CASSALGTSGYEQYF.

This clonotype was recorded many times. The chain uses TRBV7-4 and TRBJ2-7; D possibly corresponds to TRBD1 (7 bases). Germline lookup yields CDR1 SGHVT and CDR2 SQSDAQ. Trimming cost V 4 bases and J 2 bases, with 18 bases left between them. The CDR3 runs to 16 residues. The CDR3 sequence: CASSSYGQEGAYEQYF. CDR3 nucleotides: TGTGCCAGCAGCTCCTACGGACAGGAGGGCGCCTACGAGCAGTACTTC.

The V call is TRBV4-1, the J call TRBJ1-2; 7 bases line up with TRBD1. V was pared by 2 bases and J by 8 bases, with 11 bases of the junction left unmatched. Per germline, CDR1 MGHRA and CDR2 YSYEKL. This CDR3 has 15 residues. CDR3 coding DNA: TGCGCCAGCAGCCAAACACAGGGGAATGGGCGAGGCTACACCTTC. Translated, it gives CASSQTQGNGRGYTF.

The V gene is TRBV20-1, the J gene TRBJ1-1; D not certain. The length of the CDR3 is 15 residues. The V end lost 7 bases, the J end lost 2 bases, and 20 bases lay between the germline ends. Germline V CDR1 and CDR2: DFQATT, SNEGSKA (reference sequence). CDR3 nucleotides: TGCAGTGTCTCCCTACCCCCAATCTCTAACACTGAAGCTTTCTTT. This encodes CSVSLPPISNTEAFF.

With respect to this clonotype: No DNA is shown, since the ends of the CDR3 on it are uncertain; the CDR3 is the one TCRdb lists. The rearrangement joins TRBV5-6 to TRBJ2-1; no DNA check was done on the table's D call, TRBD1. The germline gives CDR1 SGHDT, CDR2 YYEEEE. Both ends counted, the CDR3 spans 15 residues. The CDR3 protein is CASSFGPGGGNEQFF.

This clonotype has just a few counts. The chain combines TRBV5-1 with TRBJ2-5, with TRBD2 identical over 8 bases. Per germline, CDR1 SGHRS and CDR2 YFSETQ. This CDR3 is built from 15 residues. V was pared by 0 bases and J by 4 bases, with 5 bases of the junction left unmatched. Here the CDR3 reads CASSLETGGPETQYF. The DNA for the CDR3 is TGCGCCAGCAGCTTGGAAACGGGAGGGCCAGAGACCCAGTACTTC.

This clonotype has a handful of counts. The gene calls are TRBV28 and TRBJ2-7, with TRBD1 identical over 10 bases. CDR1 and CDR2 from the germline V gene are MDHEN and SYDVKM. CDR3 length equals 14 residues. The V segment lost 3 bases and the J segment 4 bases; nucleotides outside the gene matches: 3. CDR3 protein: CASSFGQGVYEQYF. CDR3 in DNA: TGTGCCAGCAGTTTTGGACAGGGGGTTTACGAGCAGTACTTC.

This rearrangement joins TRBV15 to TRBJ1-5; weak D call: TRBD1 (6 bases). Germline CDR1 LNHNV, CDR2 YYDKDF (reference sequence). Trimming cost V 3 bases and J 6 bases, with 15 bases left between them. The CDR3 is made up of 15 amino acids. CDR3 DNA sequence: TGTGCCACCAGCAGGCCCGGGACATGGGGTCAGCCCCAGCATTTT. It codes for CATSRPGTWGQPQHF.

The table lists this clonotype with a few counts. The chain has TRBV10-3 and TRBJ2-7, with D perhaps TRBD1 (5 bases). The CDR3 sequence is 16 residues long. The germline V and J ends were trimmed by 4 bases and 0 bases, with 16 bases remaining between them. Germline-derived CDR1 and CDR2 are ENHRY and SYGVKD. CDR3 residues: CAISVPPNRSSYEQYF. The CDR3 region has the DNA TGTGCCATCAGTGTACCCCCAAACAGGAGCTCCTACGAGCAGTACTTC.

Turning to this clonotype: A much larger clone is a single base away; this may be a read error. The genes are TRBV6-2 or TRBV6-3 and TRBJ2-7; D remains ambiguous. The CDR3 is 13 residues long. In germline, CDR1 is MNHEY, CDR2 SVGEGT. V was cut by 2 bases and J by 3 bases, with 8 bases left in between. Here the CDR3 DNA reads TGTGCCAGCAGTTACGACCCGTACTACGAGCAGTACTTC. Amino acids: CASSYDPYYEQYF.

This chain connects TRBV20-1 to TRBJ2-1; 11 positions match TRBD2. The junction had 7 bases not matched to a gene; V was cut back by 2 bases and J by 4 bases. Germline CDR1 and CDR2: DFQATT and SNEGSKA (reference sequence). The CDR3 is made up of 16 amino acids. The CDR3 sequence is CSARTGGLAGYNEQFF. DNA of the CDR3: TGCAGTGCTAGAACTGGTGGACTAGCGGGTTACAATGAGCAGTTCTTC.

This clonotype showed up just a few times. The chain has TRBV20-1 and TRBJ2-1; 10 bases fit TRBD2. Looked up from germline, CDR1 is DFQATT and CDR2 is SNEGSKA (reference sequence). V shed 7 bases, J shed 0 bases, and the junction held 9 bases outside the gene matches. The CDR3 covers 16 residues. The CDR3 DNA reads as TGCAGTGTAACTAGCGGGACCCGTTCCTCCTACAATGAGCAGTTCTTC. Translation: CSVTSGTRSSYNEQFF.

This clonotype was counted a single time. The CDR3 loop is CASSTVADYGYTF. DNA of the CDR3: TGTGCCAGCAGCACCGTGGCGGACTATGGCTACACCTTC. The genes are TRBV3-1 and TRBJ1-2; D unclear. CDR1 is LGHDT, CDR2 YNNKEL, per germline (reference sequence). The V end was cut by 5 bases, the J end by 3 bases, with 10 bases between. The CDR3 has 13 amino acids.

This clonotype appeared once. This chain connects TRBV30 to TRBJ2-1; 9 bases line up with TRBD1. CDR1 and CDR2 from the germline V gene are GTSNPN and SVGIG (reference sequence). Trimming cost V 3 bases and J 1 base; bases outside gene matches: 7. The CDR3 consists of 16 residues. The chain's CDR3 is CAWRLLGQGSYNEQFF. CDR3 in DNA: TGTGCCTGGAGGCTTCTAGGACAGGGGTCCTACAATGAGCAGTTCTTC.

The gene calls are TRBV6-5 and TRBJ1-6; weak D call: TRBD1 (5 bases). Germline lookup yields CDR1 MNHEY and CDR2 SVGAGI. The V end lost 5 bases, the J end lost 9 bases, and 11 bases lay between the germline ends. The CDR3 loop spans 13 amino acids. CDR3 nucleotides: TGTGCCAGCAGTGACAGTGAATCTTCACCCCTCCACTTT. Translated: CASSDSESSPLHF.

This clonotype was recorded a few times. This chain connects TRBV7-9 to TRBJ2-4; D may be TRBD1 or TRBD2 (6 bases each). The DNA end favors TRBJ2-7, so the J call may be wrong. Germline V lookup: CDR1 SEHNR, CDR2 FQNEAQ (reference sequence). The CDR3 contains 14 residues. As DNA, the CDR3 is TGTGCCAGCAGCGACGTCGGGGGCCAAAACGAGCAGTACTTC. Amino acid sequence: CASSDVGGQNEQYF.